The 8 T cell receptor beta chains presented below share a single source sample, sequenced in a study of beta chain features in type 1 diabetes. Overall study findings and caveats: A moderate, significant TCRB CDR3 shortening appeared in type 1 diabetes across four CD4+ subsets.

cDNA synthesis used the whole RNA isolate, giving expressed TCRB sequences. Repertoires were generated with immunoSEQ multiplex PCR, while TCRdb's copy carries only in-frame clones and drops some. The sample carries 150,000 to 180,000 clones, 10% recorded once. These receptors have no identified antigens. The specimen sequenced was central memory CD4+ T cells from blood. The receptors originated from a man aged 25 to 40 with type 1 diabetes.

The table lists this clone with a few counts. The rearrangement links TRBV5-1 to TRBJ1-5, with TRBD1 as a possible D gene (5 bases). V lost 4 bases and J lost 10, with 15 bases in between. Germline loops: CDR1 SGHRS, CDR2 YFSETQ. This CDR3 has 13 amino acids. CDR3 bases: TGCGCCAGCAGCGCCGGGGGGAATGGACCCCAGCATTTT. Its protein is CASSAGGNGPQHF.

This clone was seen more than once but under ten times. The chain has TRBV7-3 and TRBJ2-1; D uncertain. Germline V CDR1 and CDR2: SGHTA, FQGTGA. The CDR3 consists of 15 residues. Trimming pared 0 bases from V and 6 bases from J, leaving 12 bases between. This CDR3 reads CASSLTLARFNEQFF. The CDR3 bases are TGTGCCAGCAGCTTAACCCTCGCGCGGTTCAATGAGCAGTTCTTC.

This clone was detected only a few times. V gene TRBV15 combines with J gene TRBJ2-2, with 12 bases lining up with TRBD1. This CDR3 region has 17 residues. Trimming at V came to 3 bases and at J to 4 bases, leaving 6 bases not matched to a gene. CDR1 is LNHNV and CDR2 is YYDKDF in the germline V gene (reference sequence). CDR3 DNA: TGTGCCACCAGCAGGGGACAGGGGGCGCGGAGCACCGGGGAGCTGTTTTTT. It is translated as CATSRGQGARSTGELFF.

The rearrangement uses TRBV4-3 and TRBJ1-2; D gene ambiguous. V dropped 0 bases and J dropped 1 base, with 9 bases sitting between them. The CDR3 contains 15 residues. Per the germline V gene, CDR1 is LGHNA and CDR2 is YSLEER. The CDR3 DNA follows: TGCGCCAGCAGCCAAGATTTAACGGTTAACTATGGCTACACCTTC. Amino acids: CASSQDLTVNYGYTF.

CDR3 amino acids: CASSFQNNEKLFF. The CDR3 DNA reads TGTGCCAGCAGCTTCCAGAACAATGAAAAACTGTTTTTT. V and J are TRBV7-8 and TRBJ1-4; D is unresolved. Trimming took 3 bases from V and 5 from J, leaving 7 bases between them. The CDR3 length is 13 residues. Germline values: CDR1 SGHVS, CDR2 FQNEAQ. Based on the CDR3 plus reference TRBV7-8 and TRBJ1-4, the full variable domain is GAGVSQSPRYKVAKRGQDVALRCDPISGHVSLFWYQQALGQGPEFLTYFQNEAQLDKSGLPSDRFFAERPEGSVSTLKIQRTQQEDSAVYLCASSFQNNEKLFFGSGTQLSVL.

This clone has just a few counts. The rearrangement joins TRBV25-1 to TRBJ1-2; 10 bases are a match to TRBD1. CDR1 and CDR2 (germline): MGHDK, SYGVNS. The V gene end was trimmed by 4 bases and the J gene end by 5 bases; junction bases not matched to a gene: 4. The CDR3 spans 14 residues. The DNA for the CDR3 is TGTGCCAGCAGTGCCCGGACAGGGGGATATGGCTACACCTTC. Protein product: CASSARTGGYGYTF.

This clone was detected only once. The chain combines TRBV5-1 with TRBJ2-2; the D gene is possibly TRBD2 (6 bases). V was pared by 3 bases and J by 4 bases, with 13 bases between. Germline CDR1 reads SGHRS; CDR2 reads YFSETQ. CDR3 size: 15 residues. For the CDR3, the DNA is TGCGCCAGCAGCTACGCCGGGACTGGCACCGGGGAGCTGTTTTTT. This gives the protein CASSYAGTGTGELFF.

This clone was counted only a few times. The chain employs TRBV7-9 and TRBJ2-1; the match to TRBD1 covers 7 bases. Unmatched junction bases numbered 5, after V lost 5 bases and J lost 7 bases. Germline CDR1 is SEHNR and CDR2 is FQNEAQ (reference sequence). The length of the CDR3 is 13 residues. This CDR3 is CASSHRDSNEQFF. In DNA, the CDR3 is TGTGCCAGCAGCCACCGGGACAGTAATGAGCAGTTCTTC.